Below, 7 T cell receptor beta chains from the same sample are listed, as sequenced in a study of molecular identifiers for immune sequencing clone quantification. Using its own MiXCR run on the PCR reads, TCRdb lists one record per CDR3 protein. The sample gives nearly 650,000 distinct CDR3 sequences, about 25% of which show up once; 0.6% to 0.9% is in the top ten. Sequences were obtained from naive CD8+ T cells from blood, with Jurkat cell RNA spiked in. Subset indicated: FACS-sorted CD8+CD4-CCR7+CD45RA+ naive T cells. These receptors were obtained from a human donor in good health. Some libraries in this study had Jurkat cell RNA spiked in.

This clonotype has only a few counts. This sequence joins TRBV18 and TRBJ2-5; D not certain. The V gene's germline CDR1 is KGHSH and CDR2 LQKENI. The CDR3 extends over 16 amino acids. The germline V and J ends were trimmed by 5 bases and 2 bases, with 18 bases remaining between them. In DNA, the CDR3 is TGTGCCAGCTCAGAACCCTCAGGACCGTCGCAAGAGACCCAGTACTTC. It yields the protein CASSEPSGPSQETQYF.

The chain links TRBV4-1 to TRBJ2-7, with D perhaps TRBD1 (7 bases). The CDR3 runs 15 residues. V lost 4 bases, J lost 4 bases, and 17 bases lay in between. Germline CDR1 reads MGHRA; CDR2 reads YSYEKL. In DNA form, the CDR3 reads TGCGCCAGCAGCCCAAAGGCGACAGGGAGGTACGAGCAGTACTTC. Residues: CASSPKATGRYEQYF.

This clonotype has just a few counts. Its ends do not fully match the called genes, so a read error is possible. This chain connects TRBV27 to TRBJ2-7; D possibly corresponds to TRBD2 (6 bases). Germline V gene sequence: CDR1 MNHEY, CDR2 SMNVEV (reference sequence). This CDR3 is built from 11 residues. The CDR3: CASSLGGELYF. In DNA form, the CDR3 reads TGTGCCAGCAGTTTGGGGGGTGAGCTGTACTTC.

About this clonotype itself: A much bigger clone sits one base away, suggesting this may be a read error. The CDR3 is CASDPPGTVAYEQYF. The CDR3 DNA follows: TGTGCTAGTGACCCCCCCGGGACGGTAGCCTACGAGCAGTACTTC. V gene TRBV12-5 combines with J gene TRBJ2-7; perhaps D is TRBD1 or TRBD2 (5 bases each). The V gene lost 7 bases and the J gene lost 2 bases, with 18 bases spanning the gap. The CDR3 loop spans 15 amino acids. The germline V gene has CDR1 LGHNT and CDR2 FRNRAP.

Only a few counts were recorded for this clonotype. The V gene is TRBV6-2 or TRBV6-3, the J gene TRBJ1-5; D gene unclear. The CDR3 is made up of 15 amino acids. Germline V gene sequence: CDR1 MNHEY, CDR2 SVGEGT. V lost 6 bases, J lost 0 bases, and 12 bases lay in between. DNA of the CDR3: TGTGCCAGCAGCCGTGAGCCTTATAGCAATCAGCCCCAGCATTTT. Its translation: CASSREPYSNQPQHF.

This clonotype was counted many times. The chain has TRBV4-1 and TRBJ2-1, with D possibly matching TRBD1 (6 bases). This CDR3 spans 16 amino acids. Germline lookup yields CDR1 MGHRA and CDR2 YSYEKL. V was cut by 0 bases and J by 1 base, with 10 bases left in between. CDR3: CASSQDRDRSYNEQFF. In DNA, the CDR3 is TGCGCCAGCAGCCAAGATCGAGACAGGTCCTACAATGAGCAGTTCTTC.

This clonotype appeared many times. The rearrangement uses TRBV6-6 and TRBJ2-2, with 13 bases lining up with TRBD2. Germline V lookup: CDR1 MNHNY, CDR2 SVGAGI (reference sequence). CDR3 size: 16 residues. With V trimmed by 5 bases and J by 6 bases, 6 bases remained unmatched. CDR3 bases: TGTGCCAGCAGTCCGACTAGCGGGAGGTTTGCCGGGGAGCTGTTTTTT. Translating it yields CASSPTSGRFAGELFF.